This T cell receptor (beta chain) was recorded in a study of CD8+CD57+ T cells in acquired aplastic anemia. General observations from the study: Comparison of patients with controls identified around 28 shared CD8+ CDR3 sequences.

Only patients with CD8+CD57+ cell expansion on flow cytometry were chosen for sequencing. Each patient had severe acquired aplastic anemia. There are 14 residues in the CDR3. Germline V gene lookup returns CDR1 SGHVS and CDR2 FQNEAQ. This clonotype has a single count. Its antigen is currently unknown. A read error may account for a junction end that differs from germline. Profiling of TCR beta VDJ combinations and CDR3 sequences used genomic DNA as template. TCRdb re-derived calls from the reads in MiXCR, one entry per CDR3 protein. The sample has 270,000 or so distinct CDR3 sequences; less than 85% are singletons.

This TCR derives from a human donor with aplastic anemia. The chain uses TRBV7-8 and TRBJ1-2; D remains ambiguous. The specimen was sorted CD4+, CD8+, or CD8+CD57+ T cells (not recorded which) from PBMCs. The CDR3 reads CASSLAGGPGGYNF. The CDR3 nucleotides are TGTGCCAGCAGCTTAGCGGGAGGGCCCGGTGGCTACAATTTC.